This T cell receptor beta chain emerged from a study of T-cell reconstitution after alpha-beta-depleted transplantation in children (dated by TCRdb to 2016 to 2018). In the study overall: T-cell immune reconstitution after TCRalphabeta/CD19-depleted allogeneic hematopoietic cell transplantation in children was quantitatively tracked in the study by means of TCR repertoire profiling. Results the study describes overall, beyond this receptor: Hyperexpanded clone frequencies declined over subsequent months; after one year, T-cell counts and TCRbeta diversity were mostly attributed to newly produced T cells. Apparently early alphabetaT-cell count recovery about two months after transplant reportedly relied on only several hundred rapidly expanded clones derived from non-depleted graft cells. In some patients, high TCRbeta diversity at day 60 was attributed to recipient T cells and intrathymic progenitors that had survived conditioning.

The CDR3 has 14 amino acids, counting the end cysteine and phenylalanine. Here the CDR3 DNA is all that survives: 42 bases in frame from base 1. V is clipped by 3 bases and J by 6 bases, and the sequence between their germline boundaries is 12 bases long. Per the germline V gene, SGHNT is the CDR1 and YENEEA is the CDR2. This clonotype was observed a handful of times. Its specific antigen is unknown. No qualities accompany the bases; no much larger clone lies one base away. The library was generated by PCR. The listed sequencing device is Illumina HiSeq 2500. To normalize quantification of the TCRbeta repertoire, the TCR libraries were built with molecular barcoding that relied on unique molecular identifiers. TCRdb's own reprocessing of the public reads used fastp at Q25 and MiXCR and kept productive beta chains. Every entry covers one CDR3 protein and lists the most common genes and DNA from its rows. Counted in this sample were some 310,000 distinct CDR3 sequences; approximately 23% of them appeared once. The ten biggest clones cover 9.5% to 13% of the sample.

This specimen's treatment or condition label, interpreted: allogeneic hematopoietic cell transplantation with graft depleted of TCRalphabeta T cells and CD19 B cells. The transplant recipients were children given TCRalphabeta/CD19-depleted allogeneic hematopoietic cell grafts. This sequence uses TRBV11-3 and TRBJ2-1; the D gene is possibly TRBD2, with 6 bases matching. Sequencing was performed on PBMCs, mostly from graft donor cells, taken 180 days after TCRalphabeta/CD19-depleted stem cell transplant. The sequence came from a male patient between 10 and 17 years old who had a stem cell transplant for acute lymphoblastic leukemia, so the T cells may come from the graft donor. The bases are TGTGCCAGCAGCTTTGGGGGAGGCCCCAATGAGCAGTTCTTC. Its translation is CASSFGGGPNEQFF.